This T cell receptor (beta chain) is from a study of blood T cell repertoires in COVID-19. Across the whole study: Spain, Italy and the United States supplied samples that represented acute and convalescent COVID-19. From T cells, B-cell-depleted T cells, or PBMCs came the material, which was cDNA or gDNA.

Seattle cases were enrolled at active infection and followed longitudinally. Germline assignment: CDR1 LGHDT and CDR2 YNNKEL (reference sequence). The CDR3 sequence is 15 residues long. Trimming stripped 6 bases from V and 5 bases from J, with 20 bases between. In the study's own analysis: The authors estimated nucleated cell counts from reference gene primer amplification. Produced via immunoSEQ multiplex PCR; TCRdb's table is partial and in-frame only. The D gene and trimming were derived from the DNA, and the V and J assignments and clone size from that table. The sample holds fewer than 200,000 clones, approximately 91% seen once.

The rearrangement links TRBV3-1 (or the pseudogene TRBV3-2) to TRBJ2-7, with a tentative D call TRBD2 (6 bases). Sequencing was performed on peripheral blood. This clonotype was sampled from a man between 18 and 35 years old with COVID-19, enrolled during active disease. The CDR3 loop reads CASSPGPTSFDEQYF. DNA for the CDR3: TGTGCCAGCAGTCCCGGTCCAACTAGCTTCGACGAGCAGTACTTC.